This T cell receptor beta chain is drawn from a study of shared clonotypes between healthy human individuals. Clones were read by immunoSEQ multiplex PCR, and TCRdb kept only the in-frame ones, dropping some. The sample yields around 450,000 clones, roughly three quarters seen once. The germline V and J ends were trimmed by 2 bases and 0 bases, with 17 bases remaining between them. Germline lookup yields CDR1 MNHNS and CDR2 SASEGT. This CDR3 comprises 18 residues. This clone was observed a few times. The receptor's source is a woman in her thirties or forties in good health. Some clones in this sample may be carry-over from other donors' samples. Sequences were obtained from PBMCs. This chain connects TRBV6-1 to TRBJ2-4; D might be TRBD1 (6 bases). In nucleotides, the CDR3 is TGTGCCAGCAGTGAACTACACTACAGGGTTCCAGCCAAAAACATTCAGTACTTC. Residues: CASSELHYRVPAKNIQYF.